This TCR beta chain was recorded in a study of cytomegalovirus exposure and HLA in healthy donors. Study context: A preliminary data release comprised about 85 million unique TCRs obtained from HLA-typed donors. Study-wide results and limits: By HLA locus, TCR association rates varied in a later analysis, with DRB1 showing the most and HLA-C the fewest. In vitro work confirmed that a few CMV-associated chains recognize CMV antigens. Many donors shared some public TCRs, even though most TCR sequences were rare.

Looked up from germline, CDR1 is SGHTA and CDR2 is FQGNSA. J gave up 6 bases and V 2 bases, and 10 bases lay outside the gene matches. This CDR3 is built from 17 residues. Primers included in the PCR were 60 Vbeta and 13 Jbeta primers. This table comes from immunoSEQ multiplex PCR, and its TCRdb copy is limited to in-frame clones, with some not included. The table has more than 150,000 clones, more than 75% seen once. A note on this clone: Its antigen is not known.

This chain joins TRBV7-2 and TRBJ1-6; 7 bases line up with TRBD1. The clonotype was recovered from a male donor in good health and CMV-seronegative. Sequencing input: PBMCs. DNA for the CDR3: TGTGCCAGCAGCTTAAATCCGGCAGGGGGGATTAATTCACCCCTCCACTTT. Residues: CASSLNPAGGINSPLHF.